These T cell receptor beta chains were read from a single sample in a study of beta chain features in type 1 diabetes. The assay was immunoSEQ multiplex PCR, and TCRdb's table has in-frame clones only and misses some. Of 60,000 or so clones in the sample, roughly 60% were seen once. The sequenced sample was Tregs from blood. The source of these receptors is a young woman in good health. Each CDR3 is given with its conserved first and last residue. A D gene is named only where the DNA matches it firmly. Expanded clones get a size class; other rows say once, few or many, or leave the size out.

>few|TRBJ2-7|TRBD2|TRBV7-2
CASSSSGSYEQYF
TGTGCCAGCAGCTCAAGCGGGAGTTACGAGCAGTACTTC
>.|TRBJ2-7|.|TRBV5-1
CASKGPGAYEQYF
TGCGCCAGCAAGGGCCCAGGGGCCTACGAGCAGTACTTC
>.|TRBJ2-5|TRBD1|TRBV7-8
CASRTSTGETQYF
TGTGCCAGCAGAACCTCGACAGGGGAGACCCAGTACTTC
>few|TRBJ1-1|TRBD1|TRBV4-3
CASSLEYRGTEAFF
TGCGCCAGCAGCCTAGAGTACAGGGGCACTGAAGCTTTCTTT
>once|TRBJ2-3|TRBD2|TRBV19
CASSTSGYTDTQYF
TGTGCCAGTAGTACTAGCGGCTACACAGATACGCAGTATTTT
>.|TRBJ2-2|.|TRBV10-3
CAISERETGELFF
TGTGCCATCAGTGAGCGGGAGACCGGGGAGCTGTTTTTT
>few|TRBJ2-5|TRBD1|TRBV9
CASSPRQGIGETQYF
TGTGCCAGCAGCCCTCGACAGGGAATAGGGGAGACCCAGTACTTC
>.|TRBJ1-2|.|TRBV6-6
CASSYSREGYGYTF
TGTGCCAGCAGTTACTCGAGGGAGGGATATGGCTACACCTTC
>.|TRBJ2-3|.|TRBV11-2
CASSLGGLPTDTQYF
TGTGCCAGCAGCTTAGGAGGACTACCCACAGATACGCAGTATTTT
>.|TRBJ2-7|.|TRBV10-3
CAIGQNYEQYF
TGTGCCATCGGACAGAACTACGAGCAGTACTTC
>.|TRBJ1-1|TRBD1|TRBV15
CATSRGQGGTEAFF
TGTGCCACCAGCAGAGGCCAGGGGGGCACTGAAGCTTTCTTT
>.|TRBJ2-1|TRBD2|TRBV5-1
CASSSTGTSGIEQFF
TGCGCCAGCAGTTCAACCGGGACTAGCGGGATTGAGCAGTTCTTC
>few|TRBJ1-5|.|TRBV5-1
CASSLQGGSNQPQHF
TGCGCCAGCAGCTTGCAGGGAGGAAGCAATCAGCCCCAGCATTTT
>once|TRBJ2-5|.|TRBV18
CASSPRSWQETQYF
TGTGCCAGCTCACCAAGGAGTTGGCAAGAGACCCAGTACTTC
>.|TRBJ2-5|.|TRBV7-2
CASSPFAHGTEETQYF
TGTGCCAGCAGCCCCTTTGCGCACGGGACTGAAGAGACCCAGTACTTC
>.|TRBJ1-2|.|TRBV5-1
CASRREDYGYTF
TGCGCCAGCCGCCGAGAGGATTATGGCTACACCTTC
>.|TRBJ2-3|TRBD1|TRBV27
CASTRQGITDTQYF
TGTGCCAGCACCCGACAGGGGATCACAGATACGCAGTATTTT
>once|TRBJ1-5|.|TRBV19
CASRKNSADQPQHF
TGTGCCAGTAGGAAAAACAGTGCCGATCAGCCCCAGCATTTT
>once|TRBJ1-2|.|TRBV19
CCSLGRWTDGYTF
TGCTGTTCTCTCGGGAGGTGGACTGATGGCTACACCTTC
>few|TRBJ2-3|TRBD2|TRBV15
CATSRDTSYSGGATDTQYF
TGTGCCACCAGCAGAGATACGAGTTACAGCGGGGGGGCCACAGATACGCAGTATTTT
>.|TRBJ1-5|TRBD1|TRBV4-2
CASSQESALTGGSNQPQHF
TGTGCCAGCAGCCAAGAGTCGGCCCTAACAGGGGGTAGCAATCAGCCCCAACATTTT
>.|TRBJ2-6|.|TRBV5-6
CASSLRGSGANVLTF
TGTGCCAGCAGCTTGCGCGGTAGTGGGGCCAACGTCCTGACTTTC
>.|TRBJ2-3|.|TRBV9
CASSAPSRDTQYF
TGTGCCAGCAGCGCTCCTAGCAGAGATACGCAGTATTTT
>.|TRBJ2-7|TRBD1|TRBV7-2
CASSPAGQGIYEQYF
TGTGCCAGCAGCCCTGCGGGACAGGGGATTTACGAGCAGTACTTC
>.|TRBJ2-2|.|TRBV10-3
CAISEAGAGELFF
TGTGCCATCAGTGAAGCGGGCGCCGGGGAGCTGTTTTTT
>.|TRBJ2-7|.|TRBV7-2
CASSYQGGPIYEQYF
TGTGCCAGCAGCTATCAAGGAGGGCCCATCTACGAGCAGTACTTC
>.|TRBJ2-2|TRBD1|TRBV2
CASRPGQSTGELFF
TGTGCCAGCAGACCGGGACAGAGCACCGGGGAGCTGTTTTTT
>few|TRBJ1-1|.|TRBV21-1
CASSPTGRLNTEAFF
TGTGCCAGCAGTCCAACAGGACGATTGAACACTGAAGCTTTCTTT
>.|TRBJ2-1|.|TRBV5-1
CASSFPSPSSYNEQFF
TGCGCCAGCAGCTTTCCTAGCCCGAGCTCCTACAATGAGCAGTTCTTC
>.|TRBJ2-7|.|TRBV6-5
CASSPGGGQSQYF
TGTGCCAGCAGTCCCGGGGGGGGACAGTCACAGTACTTC
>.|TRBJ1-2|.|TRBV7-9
CASSLQSGGYGYTF
TGTGCCAGCAGCTTGCAGTCGGGTGGCTATGGCTACACCTTC
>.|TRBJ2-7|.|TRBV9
CASSVDRVSYEQYF
TGTGCCAGCAGCGTAGACAGGGTCTCCTACGAGCAGTACTTC
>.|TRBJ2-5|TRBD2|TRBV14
CASSQGTSVKETQYF
TGTGCCAGCAGCCAAGGAACTAGCGTTAAAGAGACCCAGTACTTC
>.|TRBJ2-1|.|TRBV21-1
CASSPTGTTFSDEQFF
TGTGCCAGCAGCCCGACAGGTACAACCTTTTCCGATGAGCAGTTCTTC
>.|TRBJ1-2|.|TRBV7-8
CASSFANRDRYGYTF
TGTGCCAGCAGCTTCGCTAACAGGGATCGATATGGCTACACCTTC
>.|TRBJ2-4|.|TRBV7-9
CASSLAPGLAKNIQYF
TGTGCCAGCAGCTTAGCCCCGGGACTGGCCAAAAACATTCAGTACTTC
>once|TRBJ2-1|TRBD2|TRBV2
CASSDREGEQFF
TGTGCCAGCAGTGACAGGGAGGGTGAGCAGTTCTTC
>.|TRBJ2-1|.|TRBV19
CASSQGGAFYNEQFF
TGTGCCAGTAGCCAAGGGGGGGCGTTCTACAATGAGCAGTTCTTC
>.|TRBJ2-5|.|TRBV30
CAWSLPGTLQETQYF
TGTGCCTGGAGTCTCCCCGGGACACTCCAAGAGACCCAGTACTTC
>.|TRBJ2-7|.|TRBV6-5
CASSYATGYEQYF
TGTGCCAGCAGTTACGCAACAGGCTACGAGCAGTACTTC
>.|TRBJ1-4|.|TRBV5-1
CASSSGGGEKLFF
TGCGCCAGCAGCTCGGGAGGGGGTGAAAAACTGTTTTTT
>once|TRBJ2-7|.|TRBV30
CAWSSARGSYEQYF
TGTGCCTGGAGTTCGGCAAGGGGCTCCTACGAGCAGTACTTC
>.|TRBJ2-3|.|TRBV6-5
CASSYSGGTRTDTQYF
TGTGCCAGCAGTTACTCCGGCGGAACTCGCACAGATACGCAGTATTTT
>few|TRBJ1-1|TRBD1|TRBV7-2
CASSLGQGADTEAFF
TGTGCCAGCAGCTTAGGACAGGGGGCCGACACTGAAGCTTTCTTT
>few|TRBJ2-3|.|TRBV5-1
CASSNGQTTDTQYF
TGCGCCAGCAGCAACGGACAGACCACAGATACGCAGTATTTT
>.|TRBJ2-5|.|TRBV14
CASSQDRGQTQYF
TGTGCCAGCAGCCAAGACAGGGGTCAGACCCAGTACTTC
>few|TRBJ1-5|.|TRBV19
CASSIPQAGGQPQHF
TGTGCCAGTAGTATTCCCCAGGCTGGTGGCCAGCCCCAGCATTTT
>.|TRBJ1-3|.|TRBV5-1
CASSLPGAGNTIYF
TGCGCCAGCAGCTTGCCAGGGGCTGGAAACACCATATATTTT
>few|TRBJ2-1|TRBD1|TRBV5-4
CASSSSAGGQGPYEQFF
TGTGCCAGCAGCTCGTCGGCTGGGGGACAGGGCCCATATGAGCAGTTCTTC
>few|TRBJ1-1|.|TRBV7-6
CASSLAPAGWGGTEAFF
TGTGCCAGCAGCTTAGCGCCCGCAGGGTGGGGAGGGACCGAAGCTTTCTTT
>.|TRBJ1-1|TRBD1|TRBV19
CASRVQGANTEAFF
TGTGCCAGTAGGGTACAGGGGGCGAACACTGAAGCTTTCTTT
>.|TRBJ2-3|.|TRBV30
CAYFPITDTQYF
TGTGCCTACTTCCCGATCACAGATACGCAGTATTTT
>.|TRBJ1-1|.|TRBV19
CATYVAGGGTEAFF
TGTGCCACCTACGTGGCGGGTGGAGGCACTGAAGCTTTCTTT
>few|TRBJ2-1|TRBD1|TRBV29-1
CSGEGQGSYNEQFF
TGCAGCGGGGAGGGACAGGGCTCCTACAATGAGCAGTTCTTC
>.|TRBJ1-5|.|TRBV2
CASRIGAGNQPQHF
TGTGCCAGCAGGATAGGGGCCGGCAATCAGCCCCAGCATTTT